These T cell receptor beta chains were read from a single sample in a study of cytomegalovirus exposure and HLA in healthy donors. Sequencing was performed with immunoSEQ multiplex PCR; in TCRdb, only in-frame clones are kept and a portion is missing. Its clone listing holds 74,000 or so clones. Sequenced: PBMCs. These receptor sequences come from a woman aged 55-69 years in good health and CMV-seronegative. The CDR3 runs from the conserved cysteine through the conserved F or W. D genes are given only for firm matches. For some rows the clone size is stated as once, few or many, or as a class when expanded; others skip it.

V	J	size	D	CDR3	DNA
TRBV19	TRBJ1-5	NA	NA	CASSLGGVKPQHF	TGTGCCAGTAGTCTTGGGGGGGTAAAGCCCCAGCATTTT
TRBV5-1	TRBJ2-2	NA	NA	CASSPSGGSAYTGELFF	TGCGCCAGCAGCCCCAGTGGTGGTAGCGCGTACACCGGGGAGCTGTTTTTT
TRBV7-8	TRBJ1-1	NA	TRBD1	CASSPDRYTEAFF	TGTGCCAGCAGCCCGGACAGGTACACTGAAGCTTTCTTT
TRBV6-5	TRBJ2-5	NA	NA	CASSYEAGGMGETQYF	TGTGCCAGCAGTTACGAGGCAGGAGGGATGGGAGAGACCCAGTACTTC
TRBV6-6	TRBJ1-2	NA	TRBD1	CASSYTRQGAEGYTF	TGTGCCAGCAGTTACACAAGACAGGGGGCGGAAGGCTACACCTTC
TRBV5-5	TRBJ1-5	NA	NA	CASSLAGTPNQPQHF	TGTGCCAGCAGCTTGGCCGGGACTCCCAATCAGCCCCAGCATTTT
TRBV18	TRBJ2-3	NA	TRBD2	CASSPGTRGGPDTQYF	TGTGCCAGCTCACCAGGGACTAGGGGCGGTCCAGATACGCAGTATTTT
TRBV6-1	TRBJ1-2	NA	TRBD1	CASKGTDYGYTF	TGTGCCAGCAAGGGGACAGACTATGGCTACACCTTC
TRBV12-5	TRBJ2-7	NA	TRBD1	CARPSSADRGGNEQYF	TGTGCTAGGCCATCTTCGGCGGACAGGGGGGGGAATGAGCAGTACTTC
TRBV28	TRBJ1-2	NA	TRBD1	CASSPGQASGYTF	TGTGCCAGCAGTCCCGGACAGGCCTCTGGCTACACCTTC
TRBV6-5	TRBJ1-4	NA	TRBD1	CASSYSGRDRGEKLFF	TGTGCCAGCAGTTACTCCGGCCGGGACAGGGGGGAAAAACTGTTTTTT
TRBV19	TRBJ2-1	NA	NA	CASSVGITSYNEQFF	TGTGCCAGTAGTGTGGGCATTACCTCCTACAATGAGCAGTTCTTC
TRBV5-1	TRBJ1-1	NA	TRBD1	CASSLGLRQGGTEAFF	TGCGCCAGCAGCTTGGGGCTCAGACAGGGAGGAACTGAAGCTTTCTTT
TRBV5-1	TRBJ2-6	NA	NA	CASSKDTSGANVLTF	TGCGCCAGCAGCAAGGACACCTCTGGGGCCAACGTCCTGACTTTC
TRBV7-9	TRBJ2-7	NA	TRBD2	CASSSQREPSYEQYF	TGTGCCAGCAGCTCCCAGCGGGAGCCGTCCTACGAGCAGTACTTC
TRBV5-5	TRBJ2-5	NA	TRBD2	CASRRSGGRVPPYF	TGTGCCAGCAGACGTAGCGGAGGGAGGGTTCCCCCTTACTTC
TRBV7-8	TRBJ2-1	NA	NA	CASSLPGQRRDEQFF	TGTGCCAGCAGCTTGCCGGGACAGCGGAGGGATGAGCAGTTCTTC
TRBV2	TRBJ2-1	NA	NA	CASSKTGTFNEQFF	TGTGCCAGCAGTAAAACGGGGACTTTCAATGAGCAGTTCTTC
TRBV9	TRBJ2-7	NA	NA	CASSVDLGSYEQYF	TGTGCCAGCAGCGTAGATCTCGGCTCCTACGAGCAGTACTTC
TRBV4-3	TRBJ2-1	NA	TRBD2	CASSQAHTSGSYEQFF	TGCGCCAGCAGCCAAGCTCACACTAGCGGGAGCTATGAGCAGTTCTTC
TRBV19	TRBJ2-7	NA	NA	CASSITETYEQYF	TGTGCCAGTAGTATAACAGAGACCTACGAGCAGTACTTC
TRBV4-2	TRBJ2-1	NA	TRBD2	CASSQRLGEGHEQFF	TGTGCCAGCAGCCAACGTCTGGGGGAGGGACATGAGCAGTTCTTC
TRBV4-1	TRBJ1-4	NA	NA	CASSLGVGYSTEKLFF	TGCGCCAGCAGCCTGGGAGTCGGTTATAGTACCGAAAAACTGTTTTTT
TRBV30	TRBJ1-2	NA	NA	CAWNRGNYGYTF	TGTGCCTGGAATCGGGGGAACTATGGCTACACCTTC
TRBV9	TRBJ2-1	NA	NA	CASSWASERDFANEQFF	TGTGCCAGCAGCTGGGCTAGCGAGAGGGATTTTGCCAATGAGCAGTTCTTC
TRBV6-5	TRBJ2-7	NA	NA	CASSYQAFYEQYF	TGTGCCAGCAGTTATCAGGCCTTCTACGAGCAGTACTTC
TRBV10-3	TRBJ1-1	NA	TRBD1	CAISPRGQGALNTEAFF	TGTGCCATCAGCCCGAGGGGACAGGGGGCCCTCAACACTGAAGCTTTCTTT
TRBV7-9	TRBJ1-5	NA	NA	CASSRGNQPQHF	TGTGCCAGCAGCCGAGGGAATCAGCCCCAGCATTTT
TRBV28	TRBJ1-1	NA	TRBD1	CASSFQLGTGLGEAFF	TGTGCCAGCAGTTTCCAGCTAGGGACAGGGCTTGGTGAAGCTTTCTTT
TRBV6-5	TRBJ2-7	NA	NA	CASSYSGDTYSYEQYF	TGTGCCAGCAGTTACTCCGGGGACACTTATTCCTACGAGCAGTACTTC
TRBV5-5	TRBJ1-1	NA	NA	CASSQRLNTEAFF	TGTGCCAGCAGCCAACGGTTGAACACTGAAGCTTTCTTT
TRBV9	TRBJ1-6	NA	TRBD1	CASSEGQDNSPLHF	TGTGCCAGCAGCGAAGGACAGGATAATTCACCCCTCCACTTT
TRBV2	TRBJ1-1	medium-sized	NA	CASSVGHTNTEAFF	TGTGCCAGCAGCGTGGGACATACGAACACTGAAGCTTTCTTT
TRBV28	TRBJ1-1	NA	TRBD1	CASSSQDGTGNTEAFF	TGTGCCAGCAGCAGCCAAGACGGGACAGGGAACACTGAAGCTTTCTTT
TRBV2	TRBJ2-5	NA	NA	CASSPSQGGGETQYF	TGTGCCAGCAGTCCATCGCAGGGAGGAGGAGAGACCCAGTACTTC
TRBV10-3	TRBJ2-3	NA	NA	CAISGTREDRGTDTQYF	TGTGCCATCAGTGGGACTAGAGAGGACAGGGGCACAGATACGCAGTATTTT
TRBV6-5	TRBJ1-3	NA	NA	CASSYSQGSHTIYF	TGTGCCAGCAGTTACTCACAGGGATCGCACACCATATATTTT
TRBV27	TRBJ1-4	NA	NA	CASSPVPGAGEKLFF	TGTGCCAGCAGTCCGGTACCAGGGGCGGGTGAAAAACTGTTTTTT
TRBV2	TRBJ2-7	NA	NA	CASTEGVPSSYEQYF	TGTGCCAGCACCGAGGGAGTCCCGAGCTCCTACGAGCAGTACTTC
TRBV29-1	TRBJ2-7	NA	TRBD1	CSVDVNRGLVREQYF	TGCAGCGTTGACGTTAACAGGGGCCTTGTGAGGGAGCAGTACTTC
TRBV5-5	TRBJ1-1	NA	TRBD1	CASSQQGAQDTEAFF	TGTGCCAGCAGCCAACAGGGGGCGCAGGACACTGAAGCTTTCTTT
TRBV6-7	TRBJ2-7	NA	TRBD2	CASSYTSGSAIEQYF	TGTGCCAGCAGTTACACTAGCGGGAGTGCGATCGAGCAGTACTTC
TRBV6-6	TRBJ2-5	NA	NA	CASSTNQGPETQYF	TGTGCCAGCAGTACAAATCAGGGGCCGGAGACCCAGTACTTC
TRBV19	TRBJ1-5	NA	TRBD1	CASSPGQVVGNQPQHF	TGTGCCAGTAGTCCGGGACAGGTAGTGGGCAATCAGCCCCAGCATTTT
TRBV19	TRBJ2-2	NA	TRBD1	CASTPGEQGATGELFF	TGTGCCAGTACCCCGGGCGAACAGGGGGCCACCGGGGAGCTGTTTTTT
TRBV4-2	TRBJ1-5	NA	NA	CASSQALGAGQPQHF	TGTGCCAGCAGCCAAGCCCTAGGGGCTGGACAGCCCCAGCATTTT
TRBV27	TRBJ1-5	NA	TRBD1	CASAQGGYGGNQPQHF	TGTGCCAGCGCCCAGGGGGGATATGGGGGCAATCAGCCCCAGCATTTT
TRBV27	TRBJ2-7	NA	TRBD2	CASSRKGQTSGGEQYF	TGTGCCAGCAGTCGGAAGGGACAAACTAGCGGGGGGGAGCAGTACTTC
TRBV4-2	TRBJ2-1	NA	TRBD2	CASSQEVAGLAGYNEQFF	TGTGCCAGCAGCCAAGAGGTTGCAGGACTAGCGGGATACAATGAGCAGTTCTTC
TRBV28	TRBJ2-7	NA	NA	CASSSQGTAGEQYF	TGTGCCAGCAGTTCGCAAGGGACAGCGGGCGAGCAGTACTTC